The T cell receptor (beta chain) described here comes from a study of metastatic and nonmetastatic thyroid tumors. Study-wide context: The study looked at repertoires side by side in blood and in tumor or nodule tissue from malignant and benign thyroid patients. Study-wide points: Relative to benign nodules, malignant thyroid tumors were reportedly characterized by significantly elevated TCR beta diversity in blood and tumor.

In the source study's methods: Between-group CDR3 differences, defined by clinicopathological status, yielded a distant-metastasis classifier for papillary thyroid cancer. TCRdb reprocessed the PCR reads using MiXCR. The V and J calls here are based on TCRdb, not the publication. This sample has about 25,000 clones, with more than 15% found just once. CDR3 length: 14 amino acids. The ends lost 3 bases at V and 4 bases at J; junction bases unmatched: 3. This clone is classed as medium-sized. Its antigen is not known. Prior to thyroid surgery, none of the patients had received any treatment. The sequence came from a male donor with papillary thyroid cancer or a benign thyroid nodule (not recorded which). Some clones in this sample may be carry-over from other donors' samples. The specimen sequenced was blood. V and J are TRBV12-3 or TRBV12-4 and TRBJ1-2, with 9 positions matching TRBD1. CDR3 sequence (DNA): TGTGCCAGCAGTTTCGGACAGGGGTCCTATGGCTACACCTTC. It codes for CASSFGQGSYGYTF.